This T cell receptor beta chain is drawn from a study of T cells in Graves' hyperthyroidism and ophthalmopathy. The study, taken as a whole, reports: Using 13 V-J features, a model discriminated ophthalmopathy from stable hyperthyroidism.

CDR3 length: 15 amino acids. The V gene's germline CDR1 is MNHEY and CDR2 SVGAGI. The J segment lost 0 bases and the V segment lost 4 bases, leaving 6 bases of the junction unmatched. Concerning this clonotype: What it recognizes is unknown.

Using RNA transcripts as the source, TCR beta CDR3 regions were amplified. The HTBI set primed first-round TCR CDR3 RT-PCR. TCRdb called the multiplex PCR reads again in MiXCR, with one record for every CDR3 protein. Of roughly 710,000 distinct CDR3 sequences detected, about a third appear once; the ten largest clones hold around a third. This chain connects TRBV6-5 to TRBJ2-7, with 7 bases lining up with TRBD2. The sequence was obtained from a woman between 40 and 50 years old with Graves' hyperthyroidism. Specimen: blood. CDR3 bases: TGTGCCAGCAGTTCCGCCGGGGGGAGCTCCTACGAGCAGTACTTC. It yields the protein CASSSAGGSSYEQYF.